Sequencing of this T cell receptor beta chain was carried out in a study of CD8 T cells in Susac syndrome (dated by TCRdb to the late 2010s). Broadly, across the study: Whether CD8+ T cell activation and differentiation in Susac syndrome was antigen driven was tested using repertoire sequencing. The clonality of the CD8+ T cell repertoire was compared across over 9 healthy donors, around 14 Susac syndrome patients and under 18 multiple sclerosis patients. On the study overall, not on this receptor specifically: The number of individuals in the TCR sequencing and HLA analysis was acknowledged as relatively small.

From cysteine to phenylalanine, the CDR3 is 12 amino acids long. The retained sequence is limited to the CDR3, 36 bases, with the frame set at the first base. Per the germline V gene, KGHDR is the CDR1 and SFDVKD is the CDR2. The junction carries 9 bases between V and J, which are trimmed by 3 bases and 10 bases respectively. RNA was extracted using the RNeasy kit, and roughly 0.45 to 1 ug of the RNA was reverse transcribed with random hexamers. TCR beta CDR3 regions were amplified with the immunoSEQ multiplex PCR assay covering 54 Vbeta and 13 Jbeta segments. To correct PCR amplification bias, a synthetic template baseline was used for both primer optimization and computational correction. The study's own analysis went as follows. Reads were assigned to V, D and J genes according to IMGT and analyzed in immunoSEQ Analyzer, with only productive sequences retained. Clonality was calculated as one minus the Shannon entropy normalized by log2 of the number of productive unique sequences. For each patient and control, public and private clones were evaluated within the 100 most prevalent clones. Susac-specific clones were defined as absent from healthy and MS cohorts, 850 to 1,300 published viral clones and other ImmuneACCESS disease sequences. The public sequencing data were trimmed at Q25 with fastp and processed into clonotypes with MiXCR by TCRdb, which kept only in-frame beta chains. CDR3 protein sequences are deduplicated, and each keeps its most common genes and DNA. TCRdb, not the original authors, processed these V and J calls. The sample yields about 300,000 distinct CDR3 sequences; 85% were counted once. Approximately 0.2% of the sample belongs to the ten largest clones.

Peripheral blood CD8+ and CD4+ T cells from healthy donors, Susac syndrome patients and multiple sclerosis patients were profiled using high-throughput TCR beta sequencing. The multiple sclerosis controls were treatment-naive patients whose relapsing-remitting disease, either stable or active, fulfilled the revised McDonald criteria. Bulk CD8+ and CD4+ T cells were purified magnetically by negative isolation, whereas CD8+ TEMRA cells were enriched by FACS. Blood was drawn into EDTA tubes, processed within 24 hours, and PBMCs were isolated by density gradient centrifugation. PBMCs intended for TCR sequencing were cryopreserved in liquid nitrogen and thawed later in a water bath at 37 degrees C. Purity of sorted or isolated CD4+, CD8+ and CD8+ TEMRA cells was at least 90%. Concerning this clonotype: Its antigen is not yet known. No much larger clonotype is one base removed from it; base qualities were not supplied.

The receptor chain draws on TRBV24-1 and TRBJ2-1; the D gene lacks a confident call. This sequence originates from a human donor with multiple sclerosis. Sequenced input: CD8+ T cells from PBMCs. The DNA reads TGTGCCACCAGTGATGCAGCCGTGGAGCAGTTCTTC. Its translation is CATSDAAVEQFF.